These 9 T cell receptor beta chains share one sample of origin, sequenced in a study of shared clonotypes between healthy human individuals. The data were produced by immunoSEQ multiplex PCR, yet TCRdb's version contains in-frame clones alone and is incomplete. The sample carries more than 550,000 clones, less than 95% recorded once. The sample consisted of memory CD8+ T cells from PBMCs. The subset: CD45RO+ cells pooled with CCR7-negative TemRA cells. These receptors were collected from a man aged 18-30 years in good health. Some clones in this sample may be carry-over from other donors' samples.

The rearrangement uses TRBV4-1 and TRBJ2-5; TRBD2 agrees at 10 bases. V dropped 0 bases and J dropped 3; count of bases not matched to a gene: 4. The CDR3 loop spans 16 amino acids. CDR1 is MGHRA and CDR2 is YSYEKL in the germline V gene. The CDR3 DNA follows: TGCGCCAGCAGCCAAGATGGGCTAGCGGGAGAAGAGACCCAGTACTTC. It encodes CASSQDGLAGEETQYF.

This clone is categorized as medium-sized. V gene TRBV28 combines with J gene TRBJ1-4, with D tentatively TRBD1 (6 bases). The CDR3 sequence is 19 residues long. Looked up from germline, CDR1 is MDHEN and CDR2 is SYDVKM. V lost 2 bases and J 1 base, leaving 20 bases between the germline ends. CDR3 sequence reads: CASSLGVGASLETNEKLFF. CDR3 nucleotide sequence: TGTGCCAGCAGTTTAGGGGTGGGGGCGTCTCTGGAAACTAATGAAAAACTGTTTTTT.

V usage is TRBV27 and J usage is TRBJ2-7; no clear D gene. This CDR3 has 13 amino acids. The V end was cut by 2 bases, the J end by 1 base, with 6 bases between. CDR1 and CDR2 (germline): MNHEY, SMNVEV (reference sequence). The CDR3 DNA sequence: TGTGCCAGCAGTTTACGGCCTTCCTACGAGCAGTACTTC. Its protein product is CASSLRPSYEQYF.

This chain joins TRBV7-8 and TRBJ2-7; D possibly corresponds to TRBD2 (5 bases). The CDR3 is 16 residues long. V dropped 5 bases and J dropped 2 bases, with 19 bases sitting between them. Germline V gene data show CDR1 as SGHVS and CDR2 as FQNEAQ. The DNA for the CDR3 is TGTGCCAGCAGCCGCCCTCGGACTGACCTGGCCTACGAGCAGTACTTC. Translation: CASSRPRTDLAYEQYF.

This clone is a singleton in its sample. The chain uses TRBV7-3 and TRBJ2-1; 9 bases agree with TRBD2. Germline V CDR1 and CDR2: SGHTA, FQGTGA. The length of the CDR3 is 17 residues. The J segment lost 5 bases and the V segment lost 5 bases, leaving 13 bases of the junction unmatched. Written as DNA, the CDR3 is TGTGCCAGCAGCCCTACGAAATCTAGCGGGAAGAACAATGAGCAGTTCTTC. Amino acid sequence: CASSPTKSSGKNNEQFF. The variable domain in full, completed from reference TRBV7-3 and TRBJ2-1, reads GAGVSQTPSNKVTEKGKYVELRCDPISGHTALYWYRQSLGQGPEFLIYFQGTGAADDSGLPNDRFFAVRPEGSVSTLKIQRTERGDSAVYLCASSPTKSSGKNNEQFFGPGTRLTVL.

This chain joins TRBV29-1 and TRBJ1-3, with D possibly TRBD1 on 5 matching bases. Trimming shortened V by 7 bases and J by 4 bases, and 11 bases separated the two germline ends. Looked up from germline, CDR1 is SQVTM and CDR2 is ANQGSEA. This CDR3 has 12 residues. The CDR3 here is CSGRDLGNTIYF. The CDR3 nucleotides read TGCAGCGGTCGGGACCTAGGAAACACCATATATTTT.

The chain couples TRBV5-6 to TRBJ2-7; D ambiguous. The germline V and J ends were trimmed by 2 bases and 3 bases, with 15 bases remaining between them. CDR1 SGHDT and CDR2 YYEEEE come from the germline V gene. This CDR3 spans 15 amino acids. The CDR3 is CASSLWTLTLYEQYF. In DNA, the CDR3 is TGTGCCAGCAGCTTATGGACCCTAACACTCTACGAGCAGTACTTC.

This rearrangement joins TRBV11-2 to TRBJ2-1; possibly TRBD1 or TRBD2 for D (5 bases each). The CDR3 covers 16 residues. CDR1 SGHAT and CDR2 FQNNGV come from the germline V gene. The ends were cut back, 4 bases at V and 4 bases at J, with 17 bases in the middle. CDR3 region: CASSSDPGPNYNEQFF. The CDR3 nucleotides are TGTGCCAGCAGCTCAGACCCGGGACCTAATTACAATGAGCAGTTCTTC. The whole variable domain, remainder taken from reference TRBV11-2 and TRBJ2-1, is EAGVAQSPRYKIIEKRQSVAFWCNPISGHATLYWYQQILGQGPKLLIQFQNNGVVDDSQLPKDRFSAERLKGVDSTLKIQPAKLEDSAVYLCASSSDPGPNYNEQFFGPGTRLTVL.

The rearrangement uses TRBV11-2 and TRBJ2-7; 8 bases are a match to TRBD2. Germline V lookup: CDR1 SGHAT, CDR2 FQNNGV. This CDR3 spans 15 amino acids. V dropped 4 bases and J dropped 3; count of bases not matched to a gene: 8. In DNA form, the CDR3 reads TGTGCCAGCAGCTGGGAGCGGGAGATCCGCTACGAGCAGTACTTC. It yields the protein CASSWEREIRYEQYF.